This passage covers 12 T cell receptor beta chains from one sample sequenced in a study of blood T cell repertoires in COVID-19. This table comes from immunoSEQ multiplex PCR, and its TCRdb copy is limited to in-frame clones, with some not included. The repertoire holds about 460,000 clones, with roughly nine tenths as singletons. Sequencing was carried out using PBMCs or T cells enriched from blood (not recorded which). The receptors derive from a woman aged 55-70 years who had recovered from COVID-19.

The J gene is TRBJ2-5, the V gene TRBV9, with 7 bases identical to TRBD2. The V gene's germline CDR1 is SGDLS and CDR2 YYNGEE. After removal of 1 base from V and 5 bases from J, the junction contained 11 bases not matched to a gene. The CDR3 consists of 16 residues. The CDR3 nucleotides are TGTGCCAGCAGCGTAACCCCAGGCGGGGGAGGGGAGACCCAGTACTTC. It codes for CASSVTPGGGGETQYF.

This clone was seen a few times. The J gene is TRBJ2-2, the V gene TRBV5-1; a possible D gene is TRBD2 (6 bases). The CDR3 consists of 15 residues. The germline CDR1 and CDR2 sequences are SGHRS and YFSETQ. V lost 4 bases, J lost 0 bases, and 10 bases lay in between. The CDR3 DNA is TGCGCCAGCAGCCGCGGGGAAACGAACACCGGGGAGCTGTTTTTT. Translating gives CASSRGETNTGELFF.

This chain joins TRBV6-5 and TRBJ2-3; D is perhaps TRBD2 (6 bases). Trimming removed 6 bases at V and 0 bases at J, with 13 bases between. The germline V gene encodes CDR1 MNHEY and CDR2 SVGAGI. The CDR3 totals 15 residues. Here the CDR3 DNA reads TGTGCCAGCAGACTCGGAGGGGTTAGCACAGATACGCAGTATTTT. It is translated as CASRLGGVSTDTQYF.

This sequence joins TRBV6-1 and TRBJ1-1; D uncertain. CDR3 length: 14 residues. Germline V gene sequence: CDR1 MNHNS, CDR2 SASEGT. The V end lost 3 bases, the J end lost 3 bases, and 11 bases lay between the germline ends. The CDR3 DNA sequence: TGTGCCAGCAGTGATGGCCCGTCAGACACTGAAGCTTTCTTT. Protein: CASSDGPSDTEAFF.

The V gene is TRBV6-5, the J gene TRBJ2-7; 9 nucleotides line up with TRBD2. The CDR3 runs to 15 residues. In germline, CDR1 is MNHEY, CDR2 SVGAGI. V dropped 6 bases and J dropped 0; count of bases not matched to a gene: 6. The CDR3 coding sequence is TGTGCCAGCAGCCTGCTAGCGGGGAGCTCCTACGAGCAGTACTTC. Amino acids: CASSLLAGSSYEQYF.

The V call is TRBV5-6, the J call TRBJ1-6; the D gene is possibly TRBD1 (6 bases). Deletions cut 1 base from V and 4 bases from J, with 9 bases between. Per germline, CDR1 SGHDT and CDR2 YYEEEE. This CDR3 contains 15 residues. CDR3 in DNA: TGTGCCAGCAGCTTGAGGGGACATTATAATTCACCCCTCCACTTT. It encodes CASSLRGHYNSPLHF.

The rearrangement uses TRBV3-1 (or the pseudogene TRBV3-2) and TRBJ2-7; the match to TRBD2 covers 7 bases. CDR1 is LGHDT and CDR2 is YNNKEL in the germline V gene (reference sequence). J lost 5 bases, V lost 2 bases, and 12 bases had no gene match. The CDR3 is 16 residues long. CDR3 bases: TGTGCCAGCAGCCAAAGGGGTAGCGGGTTCAAAGACGAGCAGTACTTC. Translating it yields CASSQRGSGFKDEQYF.

This chain connects TRBV10-2 to TRBJ1-2; a weak D match, TRBD1 (5 bases). V shed 8 bases and J shed 8 bases, with 15 bases lying between them. The length of the CDR3 is 12 residues. From germline, CDR1 is WSHSY and CDR2 SAAADI. The DNA for the CDR3 is TGCGCCAGCCAAGGCGGGGGTCGGGGCTACACCTTC. Translated, it gives CASQGGGRGYTF.

The chain carries TRBV28 and TRBJ2-3; D gene ambiguous. V was clipped by 5 bases and J by 5 bases, with 11 bases between them. The V gene's germline CDR1 is MDHEN and CDR2 SYDVKM. The CDR3 has 13 residues. The chain's CDR3 is CASSIRFKDTQYF. The CDR3 DNA reads as TGTGCCAGCAGTATCCGGTTTAAAGATACGCAGTATTTT. Combining the CDR3 with reference TRBV28 and TRBJ2-3 gives the whole variable domain DVKVTQSSRYLVKRTGEKVFLECVQDMDHENMFWYRQDPGLGLRLIYFSYDVKMKEKGDIPEGYSVSREKKERFSLILESASTNQTSMYLCASSIRFKDTQYFGPGTRLTVL.

This clone was seen more than once but under ten times. CDR3 protein: CASSRTGGSYNSPLHF. CDR3 in DNA: TGTGCCAGCTCAAGGACAGGGGGATCCTATAATTCACCCCTCCACTTT. The chain links TRBV5-8 to TRBJ1-6; 10 positions agree with TRBD1. Per germline, CDR1 SGHTS and CDR2 YDEGEE. V lost 7 bases to trimming and J lost 1 base; unmatched junction nucleotides: 5. This CDR3 is built from 16 residues.

This chain links TRBV2 with TRBJ1-5, with unresolved D. This CDR3 comprises 13 residues. The germline V gene encodes CDR1 SNHLY and CDR2 FYNNEI. Between the trimmed V and J ends, which lost 3 bases and 5 bases, there was a span of 8 bases. The CDR3 DNA reads TGTGCCAGCAGTGACAAGGGAGATCAGCCCCAGCATTTT. Protein: CASSDKGDQPQHF.

Comment on this clone: Additional DNA sequences in this sample encode the identical CDR3. This chain connects TRBV18 to TRBJ2-7; perhaps TRBD2 as D (5 bases). Germline-derived CDR1 and CDR2 are KGHSH and LQKENI. This CDR3 has 13 amino acids. Trimming took off 2 bases at V and 0 bases at J, with 5 bases between the two ends. CDR3 sequence reads: CASSPGSSYEQYV. DNA of the CDR3: TGTGCCAGCTCACCAGGGAGCTCCTACGAGCAGTACGTC.